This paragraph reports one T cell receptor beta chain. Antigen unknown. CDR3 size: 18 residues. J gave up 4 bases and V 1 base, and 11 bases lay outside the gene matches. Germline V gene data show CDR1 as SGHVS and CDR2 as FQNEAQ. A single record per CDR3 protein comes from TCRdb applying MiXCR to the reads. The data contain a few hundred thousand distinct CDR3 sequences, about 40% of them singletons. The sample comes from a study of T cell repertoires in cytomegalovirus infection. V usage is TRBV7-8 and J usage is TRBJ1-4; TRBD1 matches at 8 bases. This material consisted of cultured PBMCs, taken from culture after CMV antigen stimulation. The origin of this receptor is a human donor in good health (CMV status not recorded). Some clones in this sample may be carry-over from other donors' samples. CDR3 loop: CASSLDRQGNRVNEKLFF. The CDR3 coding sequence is TGTGCCAGCAGCTTAGATAGACAGGGGAATCGGGTTAATGAAAAACTGTTTTTT.